This TCR beta chain is from a study of human T cells and chemical hapten exposure. Study as a whole: Once 0.01% DPC had been applied to the upper back by patch test, readings were taken at 6 days.

CDR1 and CDR2 from the germline V gene are SGHKS and YYEKEE (reference sequence). The CDR3 totals 15 residues. Trimming took 2 bases from V and 3 from J, leaving 12 bases between them. In regard to this clonotype: As yet, its antigen is unknown.

The time point: patch test 3, about 24 weeks after DPC sensitization. Treatment described: therapeutic diphenylcyclopropenone sensitization with weekly scalp DPC. Donors were 18 to 70-year-old alopecia patients suitable for DPC. Study-level points and caveats: Among expanded TCRs, significantly more large CDR3 similarity clusters formed than among controls.

TCRdb analysed the RACE reads with MiXCR anew, one entry per CDR3 protein. The data show more than 95,000 distinct CDR3 sequences, with 25% to 35% seen just once and under 13% held by the top ten. The chain joins TRBV5-5 to TRBJ1-5, with D perhaps TRBD1 (6 bases). The TCR was taken from a man aged 35-49 years with alopecia areata. Some clones in this sample may be carry-over from other donors' samples. The starting material was whole blood, obtained in connection with sensitization to the hapten diphenylcyclopropenone (DPC). The CDR3 bases are TGTGCCAGCAGCTTATCAGGGGTCTACAATCAGCCCCAGCATTTT. Residues: CASSLSGVYNQPQHF.